This paragraph covers one T cell receptor beta chain sequence. Its antigen remains unidentified. No base quality information exists; no much larger clone differs at one position. TCR CDR3 regions were amplified from genomic DNA by multiplex PCR using the deep immunoSEQ assay. Genomic DNA extracted from each cell subset was distributed evenly over all wells of several immunoSEQ 96-well plates, and each plate served as one replicate. For sorted subsets, roughly 200 ng of genomic DNA, equivalent to about 30,000 T cell genomes, went into each replicate PCR. Purified libraries were quantified with a Qubit 3.0 fluorometer, sized on a Bioanalyzer 2100, and re-quantified with the KAPA Library Quantification kit. A separate single-read 150-cycle Illumina NextSeq 550 flow cell was used to sequence each immunoSEQ 96-well plate. Turning to the authors' computational methods: The immunoSEQ output contained only junctional sequences without quality scores, so filtering could not match that applied to full-length reads. To assign V/J genes and CDR3, sequences were annotated using PyIR, a Python wrapper for IgBLAST v1.9, with IMGT germline references. Reads with weak V/J assignments (E-value above 1e-6), missing CDR3, stop codons, out-of-frame junctions, or ambiguous translated residues were removed. A V3J clonotype was defined by an identical inferred V gene, J gene, and CDR3 amino acid sequence. Percentage overlap between repertoires was calculated by dividing the number of shared unique clonotypes by the size of the smaller repertoire. Three approaches were used to assess repertoire richness: RTK rarefaction, the Chao1 estimator, and Recon v2.1 estimates of unobserved clonotypes. Generation probabilities were computed with OLGA for all TCRbeta clonotypes obtained by the gDNA method from four donors. TCRdb obtained this table from immuneACCESS and retained in-frame rearrangements with V and J assigned. These tables miss some clones; where compared with another copy, unresolved V genes account for less than half of the shortfall, and the remainder is unexplained. V and J calls and clone size follow that table, whereas D and trimming were derived from the DNA. The table for this sample lists a few million clones; 90% to 95% of them were counted only once. Clones ranked in the top ten supply 0.11% to 0.15% of the sample.

The data belong to a study of shared clonotypes between healthy human individuals (dated by TCRdb to the early 2020s). For the study in its entirety: The cohort included a few men and a couple of women between 18 and 49 years of age. For each donor, CD4 naive and CD4 memory were each given three plates, CD8 naive was given two plates, and CD8 memory was given one plate. The study deeply sequenced blood TCR repertoires of roughly five healthy adults to estimate repertoire size and the extent of clonotype sharing between individuals. Libraries were prepared and TCR repertoires were sequenced by different laboratories using diverse techniques, in order to increase sequencing depth and limit assay-specific biases. Each donor's leukapheresis produced roughly between roughly 0.9 and 9 billion PBMCs.

The donors were healthy, HIV-negative adults with no recently reported acute infections or vaccinations. Every donor was a Caucasian adult living in Nashville, Tennessee, USA. CD4+ T cells were enriched by magnetic negative selection, after which naive cells were positively selected on CD45RA and the negative fraction was taken as the memory subset. Blood was obtained by leukapheresis, after which PBMCs were separated by Ficoll-Histopaque density gradient centrifugation and cryopreserved in liquid nitrogen vapor phase. Analytical flow cytometry was used to check the purity and quantity of every magnetically sorted T cell population. Genomic DNA was isolated from every sorted fraction and measured by UV absorbance on a Nanodrop 2000c. What the work shows at the level of the full study, not this receptor alone: Only blood was sampled, and tissue TCR repertoires likely differ from those in blood. Sharing across a handful of donors was observed for approximately 5% of naive CD4, less than 4% of naive CD8, 2.3% of memory CD4, and around 0.4% of memory CD8 clonotypes. Clonotypes shared by all four sorted-subset donors showed higher generation probabilities than non-shared clonotypes. Because the study included only a small number of donors, the genetic and exposure-history diversity represented was limited. Based on pairwise subsampling, the degree of clonotype sharing among donors was expected to be affected by sequencing depth. Incomplete sequencing was indicated by rarefaction of sorted-subset datasets, despite the large sequencing depth. Larger estimated clonotype richness was generally found for naive subsets than for memory subsets.

The CDR3 covers 13 residues, taking in both the cysteine and the phenylalanine. The read is trimmed to its CDR3 DNA, 39 bases read in frame from base 1. The germline V gene supplies CDR1 MNHNS and CDR2 SASEGT. V was cut back by 5 bases and J by 3 bases, leaving a gap of 8 bases between them. Recombination linked TRBV6-1 to TRBJ1-5; TRBD1 is perhaps the D gene, given 5 matching bases. This clonotype was obtained from a young man in good health. Material for sequencing was naive CD4+ T cells sorted from blood. Sample cell subset or site, as interpreted from the label and publication: CD45RA+ positively selected. CDR3 protein: CASSPTVNQPQHF. The nucleotide sequence reads as follows: TGTGCCAGCAGTCCGACAGTCAATCAGCCCCAGCATTTT.